These T cell receptor beta chains were read from a single sample in a study of T cells after yellow fever vaccination. MiXCR, run by TCRdb on the 5' RACE reads, gives a single entry per CDR3 protein. Among 500,000 to 700,000 distinct CDR3 sequences listed, 15% to 20% were seen once. Here the sequenced sample was PBMCs, taken 15 days after the yellow fever booster vaccination. These receptors all stem from a man aged 25 to 40 who received the YFV17D yellow fever vaccine. CDR3s include the opening cysteine and the closing phenylalanine or tryptophan. The D gene is left open where the match is weak. Expanded clones are given a class, and other clones once, few, many or no size at all.

V gene,J gene,D gene,clone size,CDR3 DNA,CDR3 protein
TRBV2,TRBJ2-5,TRBD2,NA,TGTGCCAGCCTAGGGCGGGGGTACCAAGAGACCCAGTACTTC,CASLGRGYQETQYF
TRBV7-2,TRBJ1-2,TRBD1,once,TGTGCCAGCAGCTTAGAAGGGACAGGGGGATATGGCTACACCTTC,CASSLEGTGGYGYTF
TRBV19,TRBJ2-5,NA,few,TGTGCCAGTAGTACCCCAGAGTGGGGCCAAGAGACCCAGTACTTC,CASSTPEWGQETQYF
TRBV12-3/TRBV12-4,TRBJ2-2,NA,few,TGTGCCAGCAGTACGGGACAACACACCGGGGAGCTGTTTTTT,CASSTGQHTGELFF
TRBV15,TRBJ2-7,NA,few,TGTGCCACCAGCAGAGAAAAGTTGTCCTACGAGCAGTACTTC,CATSREKLSYEQYF
TRBV15,TRBJ2-7,NA,NA,TGTGCCACCAGCAGAGCCCTCGGGGTTGAGGGGGAGCAGTACTTC,CATSRALGVEGEQYF
TRBV29-1,TRBJ2-7,NA,NA,TGCAGCGTTTCAACCCGGGGGGCCATCAGCTCCTACGAGCAGTACTTC,CSVSTRGAISSYEQYF
TRBV19,TRBJ2-1,TRBD2,NA,TGTGCCAGTAGTATACACAGGACTAGCCCAGGCAATGAGCAGTTCTTC,CASSIHRTSPGNEQFF
TRBV6-1,TRBJ2-5,NA,NA,TGTGCCAGCAGTGATGATATGCTAAGCGTTTTGGAGACCCAGTACTTC,CASSDDMLSVLETQYF
TRBV12-3/TRBV12-4,TRBJ2-1,NA,few,TGTGCCAGCAGTTCCGGACAGAGTGAGCAGTTCTTC,CASSSGQSEQFF
TRBV6-2/TRBV6-3,TRBJ2-3,NA,few,TGTGCCAGCAGTTACGACACAGATACGCAGTATTTT,CASSYDTDTQYF